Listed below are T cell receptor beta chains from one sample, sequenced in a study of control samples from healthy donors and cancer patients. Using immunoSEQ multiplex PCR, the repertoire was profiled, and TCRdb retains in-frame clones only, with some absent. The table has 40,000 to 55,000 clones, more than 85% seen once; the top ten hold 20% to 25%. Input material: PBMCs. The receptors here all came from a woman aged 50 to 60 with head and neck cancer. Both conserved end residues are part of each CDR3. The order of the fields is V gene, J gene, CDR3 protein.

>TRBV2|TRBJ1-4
CASSGQGIGEKLFF
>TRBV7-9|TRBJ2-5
CASSFQREGGKETQYF
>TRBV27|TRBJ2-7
CASSPPPQGAAGEQYF
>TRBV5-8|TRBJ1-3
CASSLDTLSGNTIYF
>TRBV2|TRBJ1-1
CASSGTGMNTEAFF
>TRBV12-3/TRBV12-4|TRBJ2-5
CASSPQGRETQYF
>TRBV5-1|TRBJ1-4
CASSLVGLSDEKLFF
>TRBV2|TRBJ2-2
CASSEADRVEELFF
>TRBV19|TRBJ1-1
CASSIEGQGAGEAFF
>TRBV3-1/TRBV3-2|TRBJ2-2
CASSPWTGQNTGELFF
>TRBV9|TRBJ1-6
CASSVEQFNSPLHF
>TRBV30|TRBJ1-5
CAWSGDRHQPQHF
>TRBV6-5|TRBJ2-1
CATHRAYNEQFF
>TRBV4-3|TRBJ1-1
CASSQDWAGENTEAFF
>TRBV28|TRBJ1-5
CASSLSGRGRQGQPQHF